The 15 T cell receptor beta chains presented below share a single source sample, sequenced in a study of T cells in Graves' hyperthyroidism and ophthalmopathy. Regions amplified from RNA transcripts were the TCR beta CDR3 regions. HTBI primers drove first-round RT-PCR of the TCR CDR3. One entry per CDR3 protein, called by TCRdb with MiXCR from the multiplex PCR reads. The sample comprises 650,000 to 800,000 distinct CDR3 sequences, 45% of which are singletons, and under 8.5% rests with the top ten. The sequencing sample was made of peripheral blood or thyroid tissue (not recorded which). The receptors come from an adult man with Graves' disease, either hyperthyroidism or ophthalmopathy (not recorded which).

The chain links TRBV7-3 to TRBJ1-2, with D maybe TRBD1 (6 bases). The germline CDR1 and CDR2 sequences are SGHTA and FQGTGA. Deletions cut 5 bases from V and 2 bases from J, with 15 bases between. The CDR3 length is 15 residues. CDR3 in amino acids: CASSQEGGANYGYTF. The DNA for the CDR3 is TGTGCCAGCAGCCAAGAGGGGGGCGCGAACTATGGCTACACCTTC.

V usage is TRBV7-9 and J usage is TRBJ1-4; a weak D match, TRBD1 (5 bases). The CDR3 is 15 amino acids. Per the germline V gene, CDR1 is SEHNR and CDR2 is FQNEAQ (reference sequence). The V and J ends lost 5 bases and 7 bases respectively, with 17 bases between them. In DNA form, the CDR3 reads TGTGCCAGCAGCCAAGAGTTGGGACTCGGTGAAAAACTGTTTTTT. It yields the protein CASSQELGLGEKLFF.

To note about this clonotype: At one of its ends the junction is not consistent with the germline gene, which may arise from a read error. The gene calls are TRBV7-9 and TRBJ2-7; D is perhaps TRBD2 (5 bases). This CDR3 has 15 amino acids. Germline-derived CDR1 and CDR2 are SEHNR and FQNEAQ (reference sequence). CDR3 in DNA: TGCGCCAGCAGCCAGCGGACTGAATCAACCTACGAGCAGTACTTC. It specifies CASSQRTESTYEQYF.

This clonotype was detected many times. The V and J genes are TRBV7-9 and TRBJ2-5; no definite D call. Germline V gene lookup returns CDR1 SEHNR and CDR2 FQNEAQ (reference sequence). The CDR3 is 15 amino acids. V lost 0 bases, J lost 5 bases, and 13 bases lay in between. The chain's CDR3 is CASSLALDSRETQYF. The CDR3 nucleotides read TGTGCCAGCAGCTTAGCGCTTGACTCCCGGGAGACCCAGTACTTC.

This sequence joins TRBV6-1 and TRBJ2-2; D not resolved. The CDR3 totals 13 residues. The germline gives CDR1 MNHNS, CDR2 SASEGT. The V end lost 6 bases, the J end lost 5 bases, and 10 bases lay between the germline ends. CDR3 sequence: CASRDLLTGELFF. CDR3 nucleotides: TGTGCCAGCAGGGATCTTCTAACCGGGGAGCTGTTTTTT.

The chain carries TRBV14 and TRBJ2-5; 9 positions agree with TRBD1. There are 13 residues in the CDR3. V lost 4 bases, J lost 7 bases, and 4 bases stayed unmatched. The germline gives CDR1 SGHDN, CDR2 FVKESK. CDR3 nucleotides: TGTGCCAGCAGCCTACAGGGGGCTGTGACCCAGTACTTC. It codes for CASSLQGAVTQYF.

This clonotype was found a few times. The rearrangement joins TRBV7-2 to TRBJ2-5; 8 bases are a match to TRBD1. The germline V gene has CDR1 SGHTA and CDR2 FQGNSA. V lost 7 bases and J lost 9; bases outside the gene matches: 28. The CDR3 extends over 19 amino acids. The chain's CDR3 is CASTQEGSPGQVASGAQYF. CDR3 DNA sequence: TGTGCCAGCACTCAGGAAGGCTCGCCGGGACAGGTCGCGTCGGGGGCCCAGTACTTC.

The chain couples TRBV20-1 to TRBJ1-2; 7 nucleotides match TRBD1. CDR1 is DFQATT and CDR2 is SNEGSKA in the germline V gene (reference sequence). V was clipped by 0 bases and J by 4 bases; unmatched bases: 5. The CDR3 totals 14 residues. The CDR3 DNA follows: TGCAGTGCTAGAGATGCCCGGACAGGCTATGGCTACACCTTC. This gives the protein CSARDARTGYGYTF.

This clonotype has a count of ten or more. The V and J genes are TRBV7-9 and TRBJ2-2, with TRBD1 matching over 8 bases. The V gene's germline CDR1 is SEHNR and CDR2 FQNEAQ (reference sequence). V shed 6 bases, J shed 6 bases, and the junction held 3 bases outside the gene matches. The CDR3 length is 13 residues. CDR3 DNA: TGTGCCAGCAGTTTACAGGGGGCCGGGGAGCTGTTTTTT. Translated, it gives CASSLQGAGELFF.

The DNA of the CDR3 is TGTGCCAGCAGCCCCGACCAGGGCACTGAAGCTTTCTTT. Translating it yields CASSPDQGTEAFF. The chain employs TRBV7-2 and TRBJ1-1, with D perhaps TRBD1 (5 bases). CDR3 length equals 13 residues. Trimming removed 5 bases at V and 4 bases at J, with 11 bases between. Germline V lookup: CDR1 SGHTA, CDR2 FQGNSA.

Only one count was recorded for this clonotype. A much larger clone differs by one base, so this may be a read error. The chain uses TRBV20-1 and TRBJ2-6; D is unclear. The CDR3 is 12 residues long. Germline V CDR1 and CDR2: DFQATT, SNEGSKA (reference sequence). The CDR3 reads CSPRPGANVLTF. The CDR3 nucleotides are TGCAGTCCTAGGCCTGGGGCCAACGTCCTGACTTTC.

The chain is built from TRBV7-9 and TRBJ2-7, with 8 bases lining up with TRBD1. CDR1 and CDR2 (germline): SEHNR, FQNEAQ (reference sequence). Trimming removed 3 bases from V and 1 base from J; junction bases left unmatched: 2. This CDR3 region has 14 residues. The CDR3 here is CASSFRDRSYEQYF. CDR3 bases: TGTGCCAGCAGCTTCCGGGACAGGTCCTACGAGCAGTACTTC.

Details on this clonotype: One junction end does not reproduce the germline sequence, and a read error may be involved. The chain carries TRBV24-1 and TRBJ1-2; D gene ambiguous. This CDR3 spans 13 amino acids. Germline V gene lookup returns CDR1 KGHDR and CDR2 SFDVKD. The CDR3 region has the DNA TGTGCCACCGGTGATCCCAGGATAGGCGGCTACACCTTC. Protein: CATGDPRIGGYTF.

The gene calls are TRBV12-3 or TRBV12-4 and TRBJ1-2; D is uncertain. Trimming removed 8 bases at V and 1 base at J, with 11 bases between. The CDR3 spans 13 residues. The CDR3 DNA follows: TGTGCCAGCTGGGCGACAAGTAACTATGGCTACACCTTC. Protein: CASWATSNYGYTF.

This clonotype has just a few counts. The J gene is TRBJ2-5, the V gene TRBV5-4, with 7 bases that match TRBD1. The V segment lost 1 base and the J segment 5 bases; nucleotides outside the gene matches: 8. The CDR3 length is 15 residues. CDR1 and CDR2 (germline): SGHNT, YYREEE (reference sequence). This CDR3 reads CASSLSRGWGETQYF. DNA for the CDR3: TGTGCCAGCAGCTTGAGCAGGGGGTGGGGTGAGACCCAGTACTTC.